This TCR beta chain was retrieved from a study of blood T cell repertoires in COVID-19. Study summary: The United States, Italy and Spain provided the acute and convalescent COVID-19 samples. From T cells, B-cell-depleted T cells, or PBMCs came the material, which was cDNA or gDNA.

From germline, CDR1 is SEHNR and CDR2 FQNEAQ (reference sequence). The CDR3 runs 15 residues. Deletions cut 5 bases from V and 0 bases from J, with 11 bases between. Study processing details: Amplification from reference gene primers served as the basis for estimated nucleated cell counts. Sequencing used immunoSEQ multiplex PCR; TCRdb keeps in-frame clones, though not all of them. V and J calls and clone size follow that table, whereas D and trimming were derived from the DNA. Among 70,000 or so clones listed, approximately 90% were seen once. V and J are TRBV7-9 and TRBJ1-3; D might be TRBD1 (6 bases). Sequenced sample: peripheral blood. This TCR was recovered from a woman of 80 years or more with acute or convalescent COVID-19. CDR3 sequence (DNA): TGTGCCAGCAGCCCCGGACAGAGCTCTGGAAACACCATATATTTT. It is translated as CASSPGQSSGNTIYF.